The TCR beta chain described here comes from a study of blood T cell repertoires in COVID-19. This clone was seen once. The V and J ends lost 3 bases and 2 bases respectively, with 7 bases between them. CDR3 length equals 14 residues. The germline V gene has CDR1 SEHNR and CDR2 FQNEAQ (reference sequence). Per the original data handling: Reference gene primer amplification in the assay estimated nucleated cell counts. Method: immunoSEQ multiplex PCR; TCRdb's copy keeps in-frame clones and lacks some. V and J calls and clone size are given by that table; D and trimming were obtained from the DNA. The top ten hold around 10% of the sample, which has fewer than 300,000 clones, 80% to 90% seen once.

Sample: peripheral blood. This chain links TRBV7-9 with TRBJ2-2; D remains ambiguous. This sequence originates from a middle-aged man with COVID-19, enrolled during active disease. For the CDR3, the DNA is TGTGCCAGCAGCTTTTCCCATAACACCGGGGAGCTGTTTTTT. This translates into CASSFSHNTGELFF.